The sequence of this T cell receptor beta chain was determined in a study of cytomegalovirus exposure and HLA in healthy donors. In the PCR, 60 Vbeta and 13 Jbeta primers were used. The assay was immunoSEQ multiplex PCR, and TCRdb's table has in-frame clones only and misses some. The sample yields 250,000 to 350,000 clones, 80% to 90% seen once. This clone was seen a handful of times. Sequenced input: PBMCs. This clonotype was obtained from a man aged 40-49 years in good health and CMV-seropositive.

DNA for the CDR3: TGTGCCAGCAGCTTAGAAGGAGGGGATGGCTACACCTTC. It specifies CASSLEGGDGYTF. The chain couples TRBV7-6 to TRBJ1-2; possibly TRBD1 for D (5 bases). Trimming stripped 1 base from V and 6 bases from J, with 9 bases between. Germline values: CDR1 SGHVS, CDR2 FNYEAQ. This CDR3 has 13 residues.